The source of this T cell receptor beta chain is a study of response to subunit inactivated influenza vaccine. The study's findings and limits: The authors put forward the suggestion that each seasonal influenza vaccination may bring in only a limited number of new T cells.

As concerns this clonotype: Its antigen is unidentified.

TCRdb re-called the RT-PCR reads through MiXCR, storing one row per CDR3 protein. The sample shows 500,000 to 600,000 distinct CDR3 sequences, approximately 15% of them seen only once. V dropped 5 bases and J dropped 1; count of bases not matched to a gene: 4. The CDR3 covers 14 residues. Sequenced material: PBMCs from blood, taken 12 days after vaccination. The sequence derives from a man aged 45 to 65 who received an inactivated influenza vaccine. The V gene is TRBV12-3 or TRBV12-4, the J gene TRBJ2-7; 8 bases agree with TRBD1. The CDR3 coding sequence is TGTGCCAGCAGTGACCGGGACAGGTCCTACGAGCAGTACTTC. Its translation: CASSDRDRSYEQYF.